The rows below give T cell receptor beta chains drawn from one sample of a study of T cell responses to AZD1222 COVID-19 vaccine. TCRdb keeps only in-frame clones here, not all; method: immunoSEQ multiplex PCR. The sample gives tens of thousands of clones, 86% of which show up once; roughly 7.5% is in the top ten. The sample consisted of peripheral blood, taken on day 0 of AZD1222 vaccination. These receptors came from an adult in good health. Both conserved end residues are part of each CDR3. Each record gives: J gene, D gene, V gene, CDR3 protein. A D gene is named only where the DNA matches it firmly.

>TRBJ1-4|NA|TRBV25-1
CASSESRGSGEKLFF
>TRBJ1-1|NA|TRBV12-3/TRBV12-4
CASHWGRNTEAFF
>TRBJ1-2|TRBD1|TRBV29-1
CSALTGHPEIGYTF
>TRBJ2-3|TRBD1|TRBV2
CAMRDRARTDTQYF
>TRBJ1-5|NA|TRBV6-6
CASSYSTFADQPQHF
>TRBJ2-7|NA|TRBV28
CASGRRSYEQYF
>TRBJ2-3|TRBD1|TRBV7-3
CASSLSGTETDTQYF
>TRBJ1-5|NA|TRBV19
CASSGGAGQPQHF
>TRBJ2-2|TRBD2|TRBV5-1
CASSLAQLAVNTGELFF
>TRBJ2-7|NA|TRBV4-3
CASRRGVNYEQYF
>TRBJ2-7|NA|TRBV18
CASSPDSLPYEQYF
>TRBJ2-5|NA|TRBV11-2
CASSLVPRKETQYF
>NA|NA|TRBV5-4
CASSLIGNQETQYF
>TRBJ2-3|NA|TRBV5-1
CASSLGSGASTDTQYF
>TRBJ1-2|TRBD1|TRBV5-4
CASSLGGGRLWGYTF
>TRBJ2-7|NA|TRBV25-1
CASTAKASYEQYF
>TRBJ2-7|TRBD2|TRBV27
CASSTLAGPYEQYF
>TRBJ2-7|TRBD2|TRBV27
CASSLGAGGSYEQYF
>TRBJ1-5|NA|TRBV18
CASSADQGQAQHF
>TRBJ2-5|TRBD2|TRBV25-1
CASSEYGGGALETQYF
>TRBJ1-1|NA|TRBV6-5
CASSSVYEAFF
>TRBJ2-1|NA|TRBV5-1
CASSLAPTNSYNEQFF
>TRBJ1-6|NA|TRBV25-1
CASSEYRGGNSPLHF
>TRBJ1-2|TRBD1|TRBV19
CASSTGQAYGYTF
>TRBJ2-3|TRBD2|TRBV29-1
CSVVVGTSGDTQYF
>TRBJ2-7|NA|TRBV15
CATSRDPLSYEQYF
>TRBJ2-5|TRBD1|TRBV4-1
CASSQGQGLGTQETQYF
>TRBJ2-2|NA|TRBV7-3
CASSPGPGQLQNTGELFF
>TRBJ2-2|NA|TRBV11-2
CASSFQGATGELFF
>TRBJ1-6|TRBD1|TRBV2
CASKGQGDSPLHF
>TRBJ2-1|NA|TRBV5-1
CASSLASTVSYNEQFF
>TRBJ1-6|NA|TRBV27
CASSSPRAASYSPLHF
>TRBJ2-1|NA|TRBV24-1
CATSDVARVNEQFF
>TRBJ1-2|NA|TRBV6-1
CASSEALGTGRRYGYTF
>TRBJ2-3|NA|TRBV7-3
CASSLGPPTDTQYF
>TRBJ2-3|NA|TRBV7-2
CASSQRQAVDTQYF
>TRBJ2-6|NA|TRBV5-5
CASSLADSGANVPTF
>TRBJ2-3|NA|TRBV5-1
CASKEDAPKPLDTQYF
>TRBJ2-7|NA|TRBV2
CASRFDNAYEQYF
>TRBJ1-3|NA|TRBV28
CASGGGALGNTIYF
>TRBJ2-3|TRBD1|TRBV27
CASSPRATGGPPDTQYF
>TRBJ1-2|NA|TRBV6-5
CASSYDTGGNYGYTF
>TRBJ1-6|NA|TRBV27
CASRQDLGNSPLHF
>TRBJ1-5|TRBD1|TRBV28
CASRTVQGARQPQHF
>TRBJ2-2|NA|TRBV3-1/TRBV3-2
CASSQGHLNTGELFF